The present T cell receptor beta chain was sequenced within a study of cytomegalovirus exposure and HLA in healthy donors. The PCR used 60 Vbeta and 13 Jbeta primers. Data came from immunoSEQ multiplex PCR; TCRdb stores just in-frame clones and leaves some out. There are around 140,000 clones in the sample; around 77% occur only once, and 4.2% lies in the top ten. The sample consisted of PBMCs. The source is a male donor in good health and CMV-seropositive.

The chain's CDR3 is CASSQPRGSYEQYF. CDR3 nucleotide sequence: TGTGCCAGCAGCCAGCCTAGGGGGAGCTACGAGCAGTACTTC. This rearrangement joins TRBV16 to TRBJ2-7, with D possibly being TRBD1 (6 bases). Germline-derived CDR1 and CDR2 are KGHSY and FQNENV. Trimming took off 3 bases at V and 3 bases at J, with 12 bases between the two ends. The CDR3 spans 14 residues.